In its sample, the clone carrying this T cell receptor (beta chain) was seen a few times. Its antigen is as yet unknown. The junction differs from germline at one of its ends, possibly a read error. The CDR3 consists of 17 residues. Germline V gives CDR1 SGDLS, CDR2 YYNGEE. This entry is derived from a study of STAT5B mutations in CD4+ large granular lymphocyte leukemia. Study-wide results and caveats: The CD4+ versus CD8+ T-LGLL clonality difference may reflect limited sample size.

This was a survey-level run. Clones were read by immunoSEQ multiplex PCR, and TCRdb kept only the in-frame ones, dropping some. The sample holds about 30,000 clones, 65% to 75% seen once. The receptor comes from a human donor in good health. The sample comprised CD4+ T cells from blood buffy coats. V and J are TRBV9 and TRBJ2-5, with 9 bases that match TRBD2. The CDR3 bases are TGTGCCAGCAGCCCCAGGGGTAGCGGGGGATCACAAGGGACCCAGTACTTC. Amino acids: CASSPRGSGGSQGTQYF.